This T cell receptor (beta chain) was found in a study of T-cell memory formation after mild COVID-19. Study-wide results and limits: CD4+ clones that contracted lay mainly in CM and EM; CD8+ ones lay in EMRA. Day 15 to 85 contracting clones showed balanced CD4/CD8; day 15 to 37 expanders favored CD4+.

This clonotype was seen more than once but under ten times. Antigen: not known. The CDR3 is 15 amino acids. Germline loops: CDR1 SGHRS, CDR2 YFSETQ. J lost 7 bases, V lost 4 bases, and 13 bases had no gene match. TCR alpha and TCR beta cDNA libraries carrying sample barcodes and UMIs were produced by 5'RACE using constant-segment primers. TCRdb reprocessed the 5' RACE reads via MiXCR and lists one record per CDR3 protein. The profile covers more than 350,000 distinct CDR3 sequences, with about a sixth appearing a single time and about a fifth taken by the ten largest. This TCR was sampled from a young man who had mild COVID-19 (a few samples of this study predate the infection). Cell type and time point are not known. The sequencing sample was made of PBMCs or a T cell subset sorted from them (not recorded which). This sequence joins TRBV5-1 and TRBJ1-1, with 7 bases that match TRBD1. The CDR3 here is CASSPDPSRDSEAFF. In DNA form, the CDR3 reads TGCGCCAGCAGCCCGGACCCCTCGAGGGACAGTGAAGCTTTCTTT.